A single sample is the source of the 12 T cell receptor beta chains below, sequenced in a study of blood T cell repertoires in COVID-19. Produced via immunoSEQ multiplex PCR; TCRdb's table is partial and in-frame only. The sample consists of under 300,000 clones, approximately 83% of them appearing once. The sequenced sample consisted of peripheral blood. The receptor source for this set is a man in his thirties or forties who had recovered from COVID-19.

The J gene is TRBJ2-3, the V gene TRBV4-1; no clear D. The CDR3 covers 14 residues. With 0 bases removed from V and 2 bases from J, the gap between germline ends came to 6 bases. Germline-derived CDR1 and CDR2 are MGHRA and YSYEKL. CDR3 amino acids: CASSQEIHTDTQYF. The CDR3 DNA follows: TGCGCCAGCAGCCAAGAAATTCACACAGATACGCAGTATTTT.

The rearrangement uses TRBV3-1 (or the pseudogene TRBV3-2) and TRBJ2-7; TRBD2 is a possible D gene (6 bases). The germline V gene has CDR1 LGHDT and CDR2 YNNKEL (reference sequence). The CDR3 consists of 15 residues. V was clipped by 6 bases and J by 2 bases, with 17 bases between them. The CDR3 DNA reads as TGTGCCAGCAGACGCGGGACTCACGATACCTACGAGCAGTACTTC. This gives the protein CASRRGTHDTYEQYF.

The chain is built from TRBV21-1 and TRBJ1-3. TRBV21-1 represents a pseudogene. The length of the CDR3 is 16 residues. In DNA form, the CDR3 reads TGTGCCAGCAGCAAAGCGCTGAGGCTATCTGGAAACACCATATATTTT. It encodes CASSKALRLSGNTIYF.

This chain links TRBV7-9 with TRBJ2-3; D possibly corresponds to TRBD2 (5 bases). The CDR3 is 19 amino acids. Per the germline V gene, CDR1 is SEHNR and CDR2 is FQNEAQ (reference sequence). Trimming cost V 1 base and J 0 bases, with 20 bases left between them. The CDR3 loop reads CASSLEGSKSRESTDTQYF. The CDR3 DNA follows: TGTGCCAGCAGCTTAGAGGGCAGCAAATCTAGGGAGAGCACAGATACGCAGTATTTT.

This rearrangement joins TRBV7-2 to TRBJ2-1; 9 bases line up with TRBD1. CDR3 size: 12 residues. Germline V gene sequence: CDR1 SGHTA, CDR2 FQGNSA. V shed 6 bases, J shed 10 bases, and the junction held 4 bases outside the gene matches. Written as DNA, the CDR3 is TGTGCCAGCAGACAGGGGGCGGAGGAGCAGTTCTTC. This gives the protein CASRQGAEEQFF.

This clone was recorded once. The chain is built from TRBV5-1 and TRBJ2-7; tentative D call: TRBD2 (6 bases). Trimming stripped 0 bases from V and 7 bases from J, with 14 bases between. Per the germline V gene, CDR1 is SGHRS and CDR2 is YFSETQ. The CDR3 contains 14 residues. In DNA form, the CDR3 reads TGCGCCAGCAGCTTGGTCCGGGACTCCGGGGAGCAGTACTTC. Amino acid sequence: CASSLVRDSGEQYF.

This clone was counted a single time. CDR3 residues: CASSGMYGYTF. CDR3 bases: TGTGCCAGCTCAGGGATGTATGGCTACACCTTC. The chain carries TRBV27 and TRBJ1-2, with D tentatively TRBD1 (5 bases). Deletions cut 8 bases from V and 5 bases from J, with 9 bases between. The CDR3 is 11 residues long. Per germline, CDR1 MNHEY and CDR2 SMNVEV (reference sequence).

V usage is TRBV10-3 and J usage is TRBJ1-2, with 8 bases that match TRBD1. Germline V gene sequence: CDR1 ENHRY, CDR2 SYGVKD. Unmatched junction bases numbered 9, after V lost 10 bases and J lost 8 bases. The CDR3 loop spans 12 amino acids. The CDR3 loop reads CASDAGGLGYTF. The CDR3 nucleotides read TGTGCCAGTGATGCAGGGGGCTTAGGCTACACCTTC.

The rearrangement links TRBV18 to TRBJ2-1; 7 bases map to TRBD1. Germline V gives CDR1 KGHSH, CDR2 LQKENI. The CDR3 has 14 amino acids. Unmatched junction bases numbered 3, after V lost 3 bases and J lost 4 bases. The CDR3 loop is CASSPGTAYNEQFF. DNA for the CDR3: TGTGCCAGCTCACCCGGGACAGCATACAATGAGCAGTTCTTC.

This clone was seen once. This chain connects TRBV2 to TRBJ2-5, with TRBD1 matching over 9 bases. The CDR3 extends over 17 amino acids. Germline-derived CDR1 and CDR2 are SNHLY and FYNNEI. The trim removed 3 bases at V and 2 bases at J, leaving 10 bases unmatched. CDR3 coding DNA: TGTGCCAGCAGTGATTACGGGGACAGGGATGGGCAAGAGACCCAGTACTTC. Its translation is CASSDYGDRDGQETQYF.

This chain connects TRBV5-5 to TRBJ1-2; D ambiguous. The germline gives CDR1 SGHKS, CDR2 YYEKEE (reference sequence). V lost 4 bases and J lost 0, with 10 bases in between. This CDR3 contains 14 residues. Written as DNA, the CDR3 is TGTGCCAGCAGCCGAGAAACAGCTAACTATGGCTACACCTTC. This gives the protein CASSRETANYGYTF.

This sequence joins TRBV11-2 and TRBJ1-6; D is undetermined. V lost 1 base and J lost 7, with 17 bases in between. The V gene's germline CDR1 is SGHAT and CDR2 FQNNGV. The CDR3 has 17 residues. The CDR3 here is CASSLGIAGAGNSPLHF. The CDR3 region has the DNA TGTGCCAGCAGCTTAGGCATAGCGGGCGCGGGGAATTCACCCCTCCACTTT. The full variable domain, its missing parts supplied by reference TRBV11-2 and TRBJ1-6, is EAGVAQSPRYKIIEKRQSVAFWCNPISGHATLYWYQQILGQGPKLLIQFQNNGVVDDSQLPKDRFSAERLKGVDSTLKIQPAKLEDSAVYLCASSLGIAGAGNSPLHFGNGTRLTVT.